This TCR beta chain came from a study of blood T cell repertoires in COVID-19. Study-wide context: Specimens from acute and convalescent COVID-19 originated in the United States, Italy and Spain. The analysed material was cDNA or gDNA that came from T cells, B-cell-depleted T cells, or PBMCs.

V lost 6 bases and J lost 8, with 8 bases in between. This CDR3 spans 11 amino acids. Germline values: CDR1 MNHEY, CDR2 SVGAGI. Per the original data handling: The authors estimated nucleated cell counts from reference gene primer amplification. TCRdb keeps only in-frame clones here, not all; method: immunoSEQ multiplex PCR. That table gives V, J and clone size, and the DNA gave D and trimming. The sample lists approximately 52,000 clones; under 90% were seen once. The sample holds one count of this clone. The sequence was obtained from a woman older than 75 with acute or convalescent COVID-19. The V gene is TRBV6-5, the J gene TRBJ2-1; TRBD1 is a possible D gene (5 bases). The sequencing input was peripheral blood. The chain's CDR3 is CASRRGDEQFF. The CDR3 DNA is TGTGCCAGCAGAAGGGGTGATGAGCAGTTCTTC.